Sequencing of this T cell receptor (beta chain) was carried out in a study of CD8+CD57+ T cells in acquired aplastic anemia. Genomic DNA, serving as template, underwent TCR beta VDJ and CDR3 profiling. TCRdb fed the reads into MiXCR, producing one record per CDR3 protein. Among over 40,000 distinct CDR3 sequences listed, less than 65% were seen once. Patients selected for sequencing had displayed CD8+CD57+ cell expansion by flow cytometry. Everyone among the patients had severe acquired aplastic anemia. This CDR3 region has 16 residues. Trimming at V came to 1 base and at J to 0 bases, leaving 3 bases not matched to a gene.

This sequence originates from a human donor with aplastic anemia. V and J are TRBV12-3 or TRBV12-4 and TRBJ2-5; 9 bases fit TRBD2. The sequencing sample was made of sorted CD4+, CD8+, or CD8+CD57+ T cells (not recorded which) from PBMCs. The CDR3 DNA sequence: TGTGCCAGCAGTTTAGGGCTAGCGGGGAACCAAGAGACCCAGTACTTC. Translated, it gives CASSLGLAGNQETQYF.